The entry below describes one TCR beta chain. This specimen comes from a study of blood T cell repertoires in COVID-19. Study context: The origin of the acute and convalescent COVID-19 samples was the United States, Italy and Spain. Sources were T cells, B-cell-depleted T cells, or PBMCs; the material itself was cDNA or gDNA.

Some clones are missing from TCRdb's copy, which holds only in-frame ones; the method was immunoSEQ multiplex PCR. This sample has around 280,000 clones, with about 90% found just once. From germline, CDR1 is MGHRA and CDR2 YSYEKL. V lost 0 bases, J lost 8 bases, and 10 bases lay in between. The CDR3 runs to 13 residues. The sequenced sample was peripheral blood. This chain connects TRBV4-1 to TRBJ1-1; a possible D gene is TRBD1 (5 bases). This TCR derives from a woman aged 25 to 45 with COVID-19, enrolled during active disease. The CDR3 DNA follows: TGCGCCAGCAGCCAAGAATTGCGGACAGAAGCTTTCTTT. Translation: CASSQELRTEAFF.